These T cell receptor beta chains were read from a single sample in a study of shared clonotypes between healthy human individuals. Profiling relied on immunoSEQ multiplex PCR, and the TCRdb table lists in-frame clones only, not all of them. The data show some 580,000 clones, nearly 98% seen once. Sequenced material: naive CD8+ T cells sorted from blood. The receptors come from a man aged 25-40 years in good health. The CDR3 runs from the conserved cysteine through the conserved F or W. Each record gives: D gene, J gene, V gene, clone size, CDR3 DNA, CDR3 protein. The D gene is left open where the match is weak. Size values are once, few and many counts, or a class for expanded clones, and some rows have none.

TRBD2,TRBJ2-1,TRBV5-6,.,TGTGCCAGCAGCCCGGCGGGGGGCTCCTACAATGAGCAGTTCTTC,CASSPAGGSYNEQFF
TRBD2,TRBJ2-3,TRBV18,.,TGTGCCAGCTCACCGACTAGCGGGAACACAGATACGCAGTATTTT,CASSPTSGNTDTQYF
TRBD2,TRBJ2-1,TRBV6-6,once,TGTGCCAGCAGTCGGGGACTAGCGGAAGGAAATTTCTTC,CASSRGLAEGNFF
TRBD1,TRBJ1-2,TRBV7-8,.,TGTGCCAGCAGCCGACAGGGGCCAGCTGGCTACACCTTC,CASSRQGPAGYTF
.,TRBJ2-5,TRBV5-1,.,TGCGCCAGCAGCCTGTTGGGACGGATGAAAGAGACCCAGTACTTC,CASSLLGRMKETQYF
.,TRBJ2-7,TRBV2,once,TGTGCCAGCAGTGAAACGGGAAGGGTAATTAACGAGCAGTACTTC,CASSETGRVINEQYF
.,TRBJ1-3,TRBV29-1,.,TGCAGCGTCTATAGCTCTGGAAACACCATATATTTT,CSVYSSGNTIYF
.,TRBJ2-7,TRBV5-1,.,TGCGCCAGCAGCTCCCCCGAGGGGCGCCCCTACGAGCAGTACTTC,CASSSPEGRPYEQYF
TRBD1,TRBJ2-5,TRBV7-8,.,TGTGCCAGCAGCTTATTCGACAGGGTTCGAGAGACCCAGTACTTC,CASSLFDRVRETQYF
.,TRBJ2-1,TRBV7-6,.,TGTGCCAGCAGCTTAGTCCGGACAGACTCCTATGATCGCAATGAGCAGTTCTTC,CASSLVRTDSYDRNEQFF
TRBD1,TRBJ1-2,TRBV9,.,TGTGCCAGCAGCAACCGGGACAGAGTTGTTCATGGCTACACCTTC,CASSNRDRVVHGYTF
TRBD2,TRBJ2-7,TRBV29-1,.,TGCAGCGTCCAGCGGGACGAGCGCGAGCAGTACTTC,CSVQRDEREQYF
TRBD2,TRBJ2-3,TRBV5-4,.,TGTGCCAGCAGCTTCCTGAGCGGGGAAAGCACAGATACGCAGTATTTT,CASSFLSGESTDTQYF
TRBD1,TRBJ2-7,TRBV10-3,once,TGTGCCATCAGTGTTGGGACAGGGGGCGCCTACGAGCAGTACTTC,CAISVGTGGAYEQYF
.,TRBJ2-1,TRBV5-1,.,TGCGCCAGCAGCTTACCCCCCTTAGTTGAGCAGTTCTTC,CASSLPPLVEQFF
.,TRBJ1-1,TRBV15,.,TGTGCCACCTTTGACGGCGGCACTGAAGCTTTCTTT,CATFDGGTEAFF